The rows below give T cell receptor beta chains drawn from one sample of a study of T cells after yellow fever vaccination. TCRdb recomputed calls from the 5' RACE reads with MiXCR, one row per CDR3 protein. The sample holds over 300,000 distinct CDR3 sequences, roughly 7% seen once. The input for sequencing was PBMCs, taken approximately 40 days after the first yellow fever vaccination. The receptors come from a man between 18 and 35 years old who received the YFV17D yellow fever vaccine. The CDR3 runs from the conserved cysteine through the conserved F or W. A D gene is named only where the DNA matches it firmly. Where a row states a size, it is once, few, many or the class of an expanded clone; other rows omit it.

CDR3aa: CASSLGSHYGYTF
CDR3nt: TGTGCCAGCAGCTTGGGCAGCCACTATGGCTACACCTTC
len: 13
d_gene: .
v_gene: TRBV5-6
j_gene: TRBJ1-2
abundance: .

CDR3aa: CASSRGTGFTEAFF
CDR3nt: TGCGCCAGCAGCCGGGGGACAGGGTTCACTGAAGCTTTCTTT
len: 14
d_gene: TRBD1
v_gene: TRBV5-1
j_gene: TRBJ1-1
abundance: many

CDR3aa: CASSPQTGRPEAFF
CDR3nt: TGTGCCAGCAGCCCCCAGACGGGGCGGCCTGAAGCTTTCTTT
len: 14
d_gene: .
v_gene: TRBV9
j_gene: TRBJ1-1
abundance: many

CDR3aa: CASSLRTRDLGQPQHF
CDR3nt: TGTGCCAGCAGTTTACGAACACGGGACTTGGGTCAGCCCCAGCATTTT
len: 16
d_gene: .
v_gene: TRBV12-3/TRBV12-4
j_gene: TRBJ1-5
abundance: few

CDR3aa: CSVELGQRGDTGELFF
CDR3nt: TGCAGCGTTGAGTTAGGACAGCGAGGGGACACCGGGGAGCTGTTTTTT
len: 16
d_gene: .
v_gene: TRBV29-1
j_gene: TRBJ2-2
abundance: .

CDR3aa: CASSQTATLQGANYGYTF
CDR3nt: TGCGCCAGCAGCCAGACGGCAACTTTACAGGGGGCCAACTATGGCTACACCTTC
len: 18
d_gene: TRBD1
v_gene: TRBV4-3
j_gene: TRBJ1-2
abundance: few

CDR3aa: CASSLEGSETQYF
CDR3nt: TGCGCCAGCAGCTTGGAGGGCAGCGAGACCCAGTACTTC
len: 13
d_gene: .
v_gene: TRBV5-1
j_gene: TRBJ2-5
abundance: many

CDR3aa: CASRRSGGYYEQYF
CDR3nt: TGTGCCAGCAGGAGGTCTGGAGGCTACTACGAGCAGTACTTC
len: 14
d_gene: .
v_gene: TRBV14
j_gene: TRBJ2-7
abundance: .

CDR3aa: CSVEKLLNTEAFF
CDR3nt: TGCAGCGTTGAAAAACTCTTGAACACTGAAGCTTTCTTT
len: 13
d_gene: .
v_gene: TRBV29-1
j_gene: TRBJ1-1
abundance: few

CDR3aa: CSASIGGARSPLHF
CDR3nt: TGCAGTGCTAGTATTGGGGGGGCAAGGTCACCCCTCCACTTT
len: 14
d_gene: .
v_gene: TRBV20-1
j_gene: TRBJ1-6
abundance: few

CDR3aa: CASSQGTFLSGGQYF
CDR3nt: TGTGCCAGCAGCCAAGGGACTTTCCTGAGTGGGGGCCAGTACTTC
len: 15
d_gene: .
v_gene: TRBV7-9
j_gene: TRBJ2-5
abundance: few

CDR3aa: CASRPGHGAMETQYF
CDR3nt: TGTGCCAGCAGGCCGGGACACGGGGCGATGGAGACCCAGTACTTC
len: 15
d_gene: .
v_gene: TRBV9
j_gene: TRBJ2-5
abundance: .

CDR3aa: CASSFPDSHMGYTF
CDR3nt: TGCGCCAGCAGCTTCCCGGACAGCCACATGGGCTACACCTTC
len: 14
d_gene: .
v_gene: TRBV5-1
j_gene: TRBJ1-2
abundance: few

CDR3aa: CASSTTGVTNEKLFF
CDR3nt: TGTGCCAGCAGTACCACAGGGGTAACTAATGAAAAACTGTTTTTT
len: 15
d_gene: TRBD1
v_gene: TRBV28
j_gene: TRBJ1-4
abundance: many

CDR3aa: CASSWTSVETQYF
CDR3nt: TGTGCCAGCAGTTGGACTAGTGTGGAGACCCAGTACTTC
len: 13
d_gene: TRBD2
v_gene: TRBV7-6
j_gene: TRBJ2-5
abundance: .

CDR3aa: CATSGGRDTEAFF
CDR3nt: TGTGCCACCAGTGGTGGCAGGGACACTGAAGCTTTCTTT
len: 13
d_gene: .
v_gene: TRBV24-1
j_gene: TRBJ1-1
abundance: .

CDR3aa: CASSPLSEDQPQHF
CDR3nt: TGTGCCAGCAGTCCCCTCTCCGAGGATCAGCCCCAGCATTTT
len: 14
d_gene: .
v_gene: TRBV6-2/TRBV6-3
j_gene: TRBJ1-5
abundance: .

CDR3aa: CSAKFRGEETQYF
CDR3nt: TGCAGTGCCAAGTTCAGGGGTGAGGAGACCCAGTACTTC
len: 13
d_gene: .
v_gene: TRBV20-1
j_gene: TRBJ2-5
abundance: many

CDR3aa: CASSRLAGGLDEQFF
CDR3nt: TGCGCCAGCAGCCGCCTAGCGGGGGGTTTGGATGAGCAGTTCTTC
len: 15
d_gene: TRBD2
v_gene: TRBV4-3
j_gene: TRBJ2-1
abundance: many

CDR3aa: CASSSARSDMNTEAFF
CDR3nt: TGTGCCAGCAGTTCGGCCCGGTCAGATATGAACACTGAAGCTTTCTTT
len: 16
d_gene: .
v_gene: TRBV27
j_gene: TRBJ1-1
abundance: few

CDR3aa: CSASSPTLAGKETQYF
CDR3nt: TGCAGTGCTAGTTCCCCCACACTAGCGGGTAAAGAGACCCAGTACTTC
len: 16
d_gene: TRBD2
v_gene: TRBV20-1
j_gene: TRBJ2-5
abundance: .

CDR3aa: CASHGGQLNQPQHF
CDR3nt: TGTGCCAGCCACGGGGGACAGCTAAATCAGCCCCAGCATTTT
len: 14
d_gene: TRBD1
v_gene: TRBV19
j_gene: TRBJ1-5
abundance: few

CDR3aa: CASSSAGGPREQFF
CDR3nt: TGTGCCAGCAGCTCAGCGGGGGGACCCCGTGAGCAGTTCTTC
len: 14
d_gene: TRBD2
v_gene: TRBV7-2
j_gene: TRBJ2-1
abundance: many

CDR3aa: CASSGGQENSPLHF
CDR3nt: TGCGCCAGCAGCGGAGGACAGGAGAATTCACCCCTCCACTTT
len: 14
d_gene: TRBD1
v_gene: TRBV5-1
j_gene: TRBJ1-6
abundance: few

CDR3aa: CASSPSRTETYEQYF
CDR3nt: TGTGCCAGCAGTCCCAGCCGGACGGAAACCTACGAGCAGTACTTC
len: 15
d_gene: .
v_gene: TRBV27
j_gene: TRBJ2-7
abundance: .

CDR3aa: CASSPKERSDTQYF
CDR3nt: TGTGCCAGCAGCCCCAAAGAGAGGTCAGATACGCAGTATTTT
len: 14
d_gene: .
v_gene: TRBV7-9
j_gene: TRBJ2-3
abundance: few